Below are 14 T cell receptor beta chains sequenced from a single sample in a study of beta chain features in type 1 diabetes. Sequenced material consisted of expressed TCRB transcripts (all of the isolated RNA was reverse transcribed). The assay was immunoSEQ multiplex PCR, and TCRdb's table has in-frame clones only and misses some. The sample includes under 900,000 clones, under 20% of them seen just once. The sequenced sample consisted of naive CD4+ T cells from blood. The receptors were sampled from a woman aged 18-30 years in good health.

The V and J genes are TRBV5-4 and TRBJ2-1; unclear D gene. The CDR3 has 15 residues. The V gene's germline CDR1 is SGHNT and CDR2 YYREEE (reference sequence). V was shortened by 0 bases and J by 6 bases, with 13 bases between the two germline ends. Here the CDR3 reads CASSLGVTRINEQFF. The CDR3, as DNA: TGTGCCAGCAGCTTGGGGGTGACAAGAATCAATGAGCAGTTCTTC. The entire variable domain, with the rest obtained from reference TRBV5-4 and TRBJ2-1, is as follows: ETGVTQSPTHLIKTRGQQVTLRCSSQSGHNTVSWYQQALGQGPQFIFQYYREEENGRGNFPPRFSGLQFPNYSSELNVNALELDDSALYLCASSLGVTRINEQFFGPGTRLTVL.

V is TRBV5-1 and J is TRBJ2-7; 7 bases map to TRBD1. Per germline, CDR1 SGHRS and CDR2 YFSETQ. The CDR3 is made up of 14 amino acids. Trimming removed 3 bases from V and 3 bases from J; junction bases left unmatched: 6. Here the CDR3 DNA reads TGCGCCAGCAGCTCACAAAGACAGGGCTACGAGCAGTACTTC. As protein: CASSSQRQGYEQYF.

This clone was counted between two and nine times. The chain is built from TRBV7-3 and TRBJ2-2, with TRBD2 identical over 7 bases. CDR1 SGHTA and CDR2 FQGTGA come from the germline V gene. J was trimmed by 0 bases and V by 8 bases; bases with no gene match: 9. The CDR3 spans 16 residues. The CDR3: CASGVGGSSNTGELFF. The CDR3 DNA reads as TGTGCCAGCGGGGTAGGCGGGAGTTCGAACACCGGGGAGCTGTTTTTT.

The chain combines TRBV7-3 with TRBJ2-6; TRBD2 agrees at 7 bases. The trim removed 5 bases at V and 0 bases at J, leaving 10 bases unmatched. The germline V gene encodes CDR1 SGHTA and CDR2 FQGTGA. This CDR3 has 18 residues. The CDR3 protein is CASSAIPGTNSGANVLTF. The CDR3 DNA follows: TGTGCCAGCAGCGCGATACCCGGGACTAACTCTGGGGCCAACGTCCTGACTTTC. Using reference TRBV7-3 and TRBJ2-6 for the parts outside the CDR3, the full variable domain is GAGVSQTPSNKVTEKGKYVELRCDPISGHTALYWYRQSLGQGPEFLIYFQGTGAADDSGLPNDRFFAVRPEGSVSTLKIQRTERGDSAVYLCASSAIPGTNSGANVLTFGAGSRLTVL.

This clone came up a few times. The chain is built from TRBV7-8 and TRBJ2-4, with TRBD2 matching 8 bases. There are 12 residues in the CDR3. Trimming cost V 5 bases and J 13 bases; bases outside gene matches: 7. Looked up from germline, CDR1 is SGHVS and CDR2 is FQNEAQ. This CDR3 is CASSPSGRGQYF. CDR3 nucleotide sequence: TGTGCCAGCAGCCCAAGCGGGAGAGGGCAGTACTTC.

Concerning this clone itself: Other DNA sequences of this sample code for an identical CDR3. The rearrangement links TRBV19 to TRBJ2-6, with TRBD2 as a possible D gene (6 bases). CDR1 is LNHDA, CDR2 SQIVND, per germline (reference sequence). V was trimmed by 7 bases and J by 0 bases, leaving 10 bases between them. The length of the CDR3 is 15 residues. The DNA for the CDR3 is TGTGCCAGTATCGCGGGGCACTCTGGGGCCAACGTCCTGACTTTC. Translating gives CASIAGHSGANVLTF. The variable domain in full, completed from reference TRBV19 and TRBJ2-6, reads DGGITQSPKYLFRKEGQNVTLSCEQNLNHDAMYWYRQDPGQGLRLIYYSQIVNDFQKGDIAEGYSVSREKKESFPLTVTSAQKNPTAFYLCASIAGHSGANVLTFGAGSRLTVL.

This chain connects TRBV28 to TRBJ2-5; TRBD2 aligns across 7 bases. V shed 10 bases, J shed 3 bases, and the junction held 11 bases outside the gene matches. The CDR3 is 14 amino acids. Looked up from germline, CDR1 is MDHEN and CDR2 is SYDVKM. The CDR3 here is CATKTTGREETQYF. The CDR3 DNA reads TGTGCCACCAAGACGACTGGGAGGGAAGAGACCCAGTACTTC.

The V and J genes are TRBV5-1 and TRBJ1-5; 7 nucleotides agree with TRBD1. The CDR3 has 13 amino acids. Germline CDR1 SGHRS, CDR2 YFSETQ. J was trimmed by 4 bases and V by 4 bases; bases with no gene match: 2. The CDR3 DNA is TGCGCCAGCAGCCCGGACAGGAATCAGCCCCAGCATTTT. Translation: CASSPDRNQPQHF.

J is TRBJ2-1 and V is TRBV15; TRBD2 matches 7 bases. V lost 1 base to trimming and J lost 6 bases; unmatched junction nucleotides: 6. The CDR3 has 15 residues. Germline CDR1 reads LNHNV; CDR2 reads YYDKDF (reference sequence). Here the CDR3 reads CATSRGASGTNEQFF. The CDR3 DNA is TGTGCCACCAGCAGAGGTGCTAGCGGAACCAATGAGCAGTTCTTC.

This clone was detected a few times. The chain recombines TRBV2 with TRBJ2-3; no reliable D call. V lost 10 bases to trimming and J lost 1 base, with 12 bases between them. The CDR3 extends over 13 amino acids. Germline loops: CDR1 SNHLY, CDR2 FYNNEI. CDR3: CANEVAGTDTQYF. CDR3 bases: TGTGCCAACGAGGTGGCGGGCACAGATACGCAGTATTTT. Variable domain in full (rest from reference TRBV2 and TRBJ2-3): EPEVTQTPSHQVTQMGQEVILRCVPISNHLYFYWYRQILGQKVEFLVSFYNNEISEKSEIFDDQFSVERPDGSNFTLKIRSTKLEDSAMYFCANEVAGTDTQYFGPGTRLTVL.

This clone has only a few counts. V usage is TRBV7-2 and J usage is TRBJ2-1; D is perhaps TRBD1 (6 bases). The CDR3 runs 13 residues. CDR1 is SGHTA and CDR2 is FQGNSA in the germline V gene. Trimming shortened V by 4 bases and J by 8 bases, and 12 bases separated the two germline ends. The CDR3 DNA reads as TGTGCCAGCAGCTATTCACAGGGTTATGAGCAGTTCTTC. This encodes CASSYSQGYEQFF.

J is TRBJ1-1 and V is TRBV27; no clear D gene. CDR3 length: 14 residues. The germline gives CDR1 MNHEY, CDR2 SMNVEV (reference sequence). Trimming removed 5 bases from V and 0 bases from J, with 10 bases in between. CDR3 residues: CASSLVGVNTEAFF. The CDR3 nucleotides read TGTGCCAGCAGTCTTGTCGGGGTGAACACTGAAGCTTTCTTT.

V usage is TRBV5-4 and J usage is TRBJ2-1; D is perhaps TRBD1 (5 bases). Trimming took off 6 bases at V and 0 bases at J, with 13 bases between the two ends. The germline gives CDR1 SGHNT, CDR2 YYREEE (reference sequence). The CDR3 sequence is 15 residues long. The CDR3 region has the DNA TGTGCCAGCACCACTGACAGCAGCTCCTACAATGAGCAGTTCTTC. It yields the protein CASTTDSSSYNEQFF.

This rearrangement joins TRBV7-2 to TRBJ2-3; the D is unclear. The V gene lost 2 bases and the J gene lost 5 bases, with 8 bases spanning the gap. Germline lookup yields CDR1 SGHTA and CDR2 FQGNSA. This CDR3 contains 13 residues. The CDR3 nucleotides are TGTGCCAGCAGCTTATCTTGGGGAGATACGCAGTATTTT. This sequence encodes CASSLSWGDTQYF.